The sample holds many counts of the clone carrying this T cell receptor beta chain. TCRdb independently ran MiXCR on the PCR reads; one entry per CDR3 protein. The sample carries some 680,000 distinct CDR3 sequences, approximately 24% recorded once. The data stem from a study of molecular identifiers for immune sequencing clone quantification. The CDR3 length is 14 residues. With V trimmed by 2 bases and J by 5 bases, 5 bases remained unmatched. Germline CDR1 and CDR2: SQVTM and ANQGSEA. Sample: naive CD8+ T cells from blood, with Jurkat cell RNA spiked in. Subset described: FACS-sorted CD8+CD4-CCR7+CD45RA+ naive T cells. This sequence joins TRBV29-1 and TRBJ1-2; 10 bases align to TRBD1. The TCR sequence derives from a human donor in good health. Some libraries in this study had Jurkat cell RNA spiked in. The CDR3 region is CSVESDRGNYGYTF. CDR3 bases: TGCAGCGTTGAATCGGACAGGGGGAATTATGGCTACACCTTC.